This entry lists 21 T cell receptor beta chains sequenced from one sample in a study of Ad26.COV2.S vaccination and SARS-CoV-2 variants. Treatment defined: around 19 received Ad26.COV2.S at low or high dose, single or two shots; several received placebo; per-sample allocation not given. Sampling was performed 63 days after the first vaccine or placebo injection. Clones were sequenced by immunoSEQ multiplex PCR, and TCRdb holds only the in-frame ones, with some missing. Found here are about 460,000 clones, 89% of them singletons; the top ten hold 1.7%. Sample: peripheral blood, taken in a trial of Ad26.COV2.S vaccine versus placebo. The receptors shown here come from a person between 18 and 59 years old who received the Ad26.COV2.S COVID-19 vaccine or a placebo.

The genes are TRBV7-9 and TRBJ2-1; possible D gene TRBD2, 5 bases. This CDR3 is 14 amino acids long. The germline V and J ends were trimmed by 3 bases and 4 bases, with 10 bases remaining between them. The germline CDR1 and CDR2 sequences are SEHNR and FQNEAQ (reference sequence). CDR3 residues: CASSLSGSYNEQFF. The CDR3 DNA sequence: TGTGCCAGCAGCTTGAGCGGCTCGTACAATGAGCAGTTCTTC.

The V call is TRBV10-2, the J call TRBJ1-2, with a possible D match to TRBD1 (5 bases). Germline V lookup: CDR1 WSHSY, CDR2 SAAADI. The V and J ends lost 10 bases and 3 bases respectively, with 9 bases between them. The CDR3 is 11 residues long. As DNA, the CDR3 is TGCGCCACCAGGGTTGACTATGGCTACACCTTC. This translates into CATRVDYGYTF.

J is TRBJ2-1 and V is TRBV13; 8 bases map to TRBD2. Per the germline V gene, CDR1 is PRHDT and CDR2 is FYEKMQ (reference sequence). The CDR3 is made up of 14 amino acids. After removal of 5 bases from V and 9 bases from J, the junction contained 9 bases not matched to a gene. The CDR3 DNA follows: TGTGCCAGCAGCCCGGAGCGGGAGAAAGTTGAGCAGTTCTTC. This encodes CASSPEREKVEQFF. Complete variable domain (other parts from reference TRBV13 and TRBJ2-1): AAGVIQSPRHLIKEKRETATLKCYPIPRHDTVYWYQQGPGQDPQFLISFYEKMQSDKGSIPDRFSAQQFSDYHSELNMSSLELGDSALYFCASSPEREKVEQFFGPGTRLTVL.

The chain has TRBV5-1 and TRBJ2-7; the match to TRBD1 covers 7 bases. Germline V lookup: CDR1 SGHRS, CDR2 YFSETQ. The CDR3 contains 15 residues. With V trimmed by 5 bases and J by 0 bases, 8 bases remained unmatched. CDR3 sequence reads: CASRAEDRSSYEQYF. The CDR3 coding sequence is TGCGCCAGCAGGGCCGAGGACAGGAGCTCCTACGAGCAGTACTTC.

The CDR3 nucleotides are TGTGCCAGCCAGGCTCACCGAAGAAACAACTATGGCTACACCTTC. Translation gives CASQAHRRNNYGYTF. This chain links TRBV6-5 with TRBJ1-2; unclear D gene. This CDR3 has 15 amino acids. Germline CDR1 MNHEY, CDR2 SVGAGI. V dropped 8 bases and J dropped 2 bases, with 18 bases sitting between them.

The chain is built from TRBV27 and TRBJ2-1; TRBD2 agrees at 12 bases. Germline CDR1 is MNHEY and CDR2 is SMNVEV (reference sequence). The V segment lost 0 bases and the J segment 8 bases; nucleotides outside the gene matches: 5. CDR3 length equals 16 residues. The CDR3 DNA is TGTGCCAGCAGTTTATCGCTAGCGGGAGGGTTCTATGAGCAGTTCTTC. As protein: CASSLSLAGGFYEQFF.

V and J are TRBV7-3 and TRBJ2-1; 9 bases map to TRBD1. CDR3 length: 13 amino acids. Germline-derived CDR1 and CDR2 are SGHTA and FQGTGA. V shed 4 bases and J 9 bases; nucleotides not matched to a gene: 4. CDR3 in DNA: TGTGCCAGCAGCTCGGACAGGGGTACTGAGCAGTTCTTC. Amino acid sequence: CASSSDRGTEQFF.

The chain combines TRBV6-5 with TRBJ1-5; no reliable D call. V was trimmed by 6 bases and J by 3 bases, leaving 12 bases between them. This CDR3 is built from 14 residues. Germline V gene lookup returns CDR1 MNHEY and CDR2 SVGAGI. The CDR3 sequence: CASRPGRNNQPQHF. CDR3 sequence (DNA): TGTGCCAGCAGGCCAGGACGGAACAATCAGCCCCAGCATTTT.

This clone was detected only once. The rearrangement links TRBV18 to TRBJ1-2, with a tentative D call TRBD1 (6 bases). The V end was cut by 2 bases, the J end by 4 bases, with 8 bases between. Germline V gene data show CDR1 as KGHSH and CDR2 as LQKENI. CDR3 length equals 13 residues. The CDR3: CASSPTGTYGYTF. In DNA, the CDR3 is TGTGCCAGCTCACCAACAGGGACCTATGGCTACACCTTC.

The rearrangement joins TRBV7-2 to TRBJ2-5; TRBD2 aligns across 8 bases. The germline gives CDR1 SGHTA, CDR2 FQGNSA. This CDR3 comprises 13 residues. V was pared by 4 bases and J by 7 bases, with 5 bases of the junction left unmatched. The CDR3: CASSSGGPRTQYF. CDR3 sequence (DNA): TGTGCCAGCAGCTCGGGGGGGCCTCGGACCCAGTACTTC.

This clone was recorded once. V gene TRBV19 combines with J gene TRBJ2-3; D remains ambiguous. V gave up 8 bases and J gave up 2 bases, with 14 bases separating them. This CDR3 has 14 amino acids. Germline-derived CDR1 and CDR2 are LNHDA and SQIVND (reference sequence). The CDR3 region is CASRRKMDTDTQYF. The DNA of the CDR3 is TGTGCCAGTCGCCGAAAAATGGACACAGATACGCAGTATTTT.

This chain's CDR3 is CASSLGLGGMETQYF. The CDR3 coding sequence is TGTGCCAGCAGCTTAGGACTTGGAGGGATGGAGACCCAGTACTTC. The chain uses TRBV7-6 and TRBJ2-5; D perhaps matches TRBD2 (6 bases). CDR1 SGHVS and CDR2 FNYEAQ come from the germline V gene. The CDR3 has 15 amino acids. V gave up 1 base and J gave up 5 bases, with 14 bases separating them.

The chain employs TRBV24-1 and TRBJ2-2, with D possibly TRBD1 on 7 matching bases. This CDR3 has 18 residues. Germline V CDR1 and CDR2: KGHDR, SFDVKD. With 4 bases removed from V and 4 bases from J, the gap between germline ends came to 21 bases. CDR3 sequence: CATSDRGTAQRSTGELFF. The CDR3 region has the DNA TGTGCCACCAGTGACCGCGGGACAGCGCAGAGATCCACCGGGGAGCTGTTTTTT.

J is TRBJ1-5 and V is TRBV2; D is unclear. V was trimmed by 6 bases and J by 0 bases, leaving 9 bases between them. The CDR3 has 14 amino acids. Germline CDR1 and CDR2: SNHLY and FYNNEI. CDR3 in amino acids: CASRGGNSNQPQHF. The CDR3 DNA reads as TGTGCCAGCAGAGGCGGCAATAGCAATCAGCCCCAGCATTTT.

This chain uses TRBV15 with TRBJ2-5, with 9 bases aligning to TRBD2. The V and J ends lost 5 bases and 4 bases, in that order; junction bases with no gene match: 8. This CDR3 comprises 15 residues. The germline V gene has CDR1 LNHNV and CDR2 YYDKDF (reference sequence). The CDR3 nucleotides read TGTGCCACCAGCCCCAGTCGCGGGGGGGGAGAGACCCAGTACTTC. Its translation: CATSPSRGGGETQYF.

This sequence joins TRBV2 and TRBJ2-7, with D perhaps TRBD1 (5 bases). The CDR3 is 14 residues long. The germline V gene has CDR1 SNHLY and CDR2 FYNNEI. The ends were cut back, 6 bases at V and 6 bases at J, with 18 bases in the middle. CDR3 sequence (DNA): TGTGCCAGCAGCGCCACCTTACAGGTCTCCGAGCAGTACTTC. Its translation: CASSATLQVSEQYF.

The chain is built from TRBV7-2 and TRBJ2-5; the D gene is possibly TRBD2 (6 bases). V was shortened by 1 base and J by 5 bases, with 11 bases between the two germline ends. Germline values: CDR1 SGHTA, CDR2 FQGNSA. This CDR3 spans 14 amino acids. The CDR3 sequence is CASSLGAGRETQYF. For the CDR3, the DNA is TGTGCCAGCAGCTTAGGAGCGGGCCGGGAGACCCAGTACTTC.

As DNA, the CDR3 is TGTGCCAGCAGCGTTCTGGAGACCCAGTACTTC. Encoded protein: CASSVLETQYF. The chain employs TRBV7-9 and TRBJ2-5; D remains ambiguous. The CDR3 loop spans 11 amino acids. Germline CDR1 is SEHNR and CDR2 is FQNEAQ (reference sequence). V was clipped by 5 bases and J by 5 bases, with 6 bases between them. The whole variable domain, filled in from reference TRBV7-9 and TRBJ2-5, reads DTGVSQNPRHKITKRGQNVTFRCDPISEHNRLYWYRQTLGQGPEFLTYFQNEAQLEKSRLLSDRFSAERPKGSFSTLEIQRTEQGDSAMYLCASSVLETQYFGPGTRLLVL.

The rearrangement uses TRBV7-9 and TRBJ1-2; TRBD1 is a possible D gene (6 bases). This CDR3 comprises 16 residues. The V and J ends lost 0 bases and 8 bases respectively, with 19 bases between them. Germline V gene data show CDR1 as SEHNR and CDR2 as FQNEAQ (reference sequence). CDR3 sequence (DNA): TGTGCCAGCAGCTTAGCCATCGGCAGGGGCCGCTCAGGCTACACCTTC. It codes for CASSLAIGRGRSGYTF.

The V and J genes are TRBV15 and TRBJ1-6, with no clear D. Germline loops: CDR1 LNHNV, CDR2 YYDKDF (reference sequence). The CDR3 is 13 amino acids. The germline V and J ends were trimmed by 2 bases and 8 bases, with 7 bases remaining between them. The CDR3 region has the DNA TGTGCCACCAGCAGATTTGCGGATTCACCCCTCCACTTT. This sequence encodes CATSRFADSPLHF.

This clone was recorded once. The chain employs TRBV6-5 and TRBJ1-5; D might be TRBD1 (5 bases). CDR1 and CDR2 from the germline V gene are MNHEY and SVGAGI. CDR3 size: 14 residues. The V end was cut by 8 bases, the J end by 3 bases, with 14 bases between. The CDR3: CASGPGPVNQPQHF. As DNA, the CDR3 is TGTGCCAGCGGGCCGGGGCCGGTCAATCAGCCCCAGCATTTT.